Here is one T cell receptor (beta chain) with its context. Sequenced by immunoSEQ multiplex PCR; TCRdb stores in-frame clones only, minus some. This table has tens of thousands of clones, roughly 89% appearing once. These data are taken from a study of OX40 agonist ivuxolimab in advanced cancers. At the level of the study: Patients received ivuxolimab, an agonistic anti-OX40 (CD134) antibody.

V shed 10 bases and J shed 3 bases, with 15 bases lying between them. CDR1 is SGHAT, CDR2 FQNNGV, per germline. The CDR3 runs to 13 residues. The V call is TRBV11-2, the J call TRBJ2-5, with a possible D match to TRBD1 (6 bases). The sample here was CD4+ or CD8+ T cells sorted from blood, taken in a trial of the OX40 agonist ivuxolimab. This clonotype was sampled from an adult with an advanced solid tumor such as melanoma, head and neck, liver or kidney cancer. CDR3 nucleotides: TGTGCCACCGAAGGGGGATTCGAAGAGACCCAGTACTTC. It is translated as CATEGGFEETQYF. The full variable domain, in which reference TRBV11-2 and TRBJ2-5 provide the parts outside the CDR3, is EAGVAQSPRYKIIEKRQSVAFWCNPISGHATLYWYQQILGQGPKLLIQFQNNGVVDDSQLPKDRFSAERLKGVDSTLKIQPAKLEDSAVYLCATEGGFEETQYFGPGTRLLVL.